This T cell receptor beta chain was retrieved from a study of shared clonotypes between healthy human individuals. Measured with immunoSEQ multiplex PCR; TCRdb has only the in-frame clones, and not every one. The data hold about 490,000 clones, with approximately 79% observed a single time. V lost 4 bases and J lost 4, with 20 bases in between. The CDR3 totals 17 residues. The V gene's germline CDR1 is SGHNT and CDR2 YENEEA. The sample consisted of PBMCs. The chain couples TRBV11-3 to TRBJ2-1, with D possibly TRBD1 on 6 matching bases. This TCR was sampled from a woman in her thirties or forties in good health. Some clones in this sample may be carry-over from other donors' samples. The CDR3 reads CASSSATQGNKYNEQFF. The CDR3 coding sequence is TGTGCCAGCAGCTCAGCCACACAGGGAAATAAGTACAATGAGCAGTTCTTC.